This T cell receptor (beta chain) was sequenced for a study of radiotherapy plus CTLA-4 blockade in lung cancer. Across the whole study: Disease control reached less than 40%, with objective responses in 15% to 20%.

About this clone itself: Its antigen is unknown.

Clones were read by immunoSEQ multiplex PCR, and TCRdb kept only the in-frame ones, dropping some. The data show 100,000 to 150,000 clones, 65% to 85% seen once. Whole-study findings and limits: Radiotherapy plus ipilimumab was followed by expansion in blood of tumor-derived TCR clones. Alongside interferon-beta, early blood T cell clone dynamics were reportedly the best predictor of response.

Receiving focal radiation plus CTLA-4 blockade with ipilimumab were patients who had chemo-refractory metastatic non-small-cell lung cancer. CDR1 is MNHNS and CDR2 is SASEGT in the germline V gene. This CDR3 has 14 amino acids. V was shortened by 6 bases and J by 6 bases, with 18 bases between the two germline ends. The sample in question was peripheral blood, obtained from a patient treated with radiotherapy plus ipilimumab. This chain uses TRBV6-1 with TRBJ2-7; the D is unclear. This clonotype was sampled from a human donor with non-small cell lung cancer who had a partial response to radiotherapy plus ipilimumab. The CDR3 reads CASRSRVLAGEQYF. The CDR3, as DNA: TGTGCCAGCAGAAGCCGGGTCCTTGCTGGCGAGCAGTACTTC.